Following are 32 T cell receptor beta chains from one sample sequenced in a study of cytomegalovirus exposure and HLA in healthy donors. Primers for the PCR totalled 60 Vbeta and 13 Jbeta. Sequencing used immunoSEQ multiplex PCR; TCRdb keeps in-frame clones, though not all of them. The table lists approximately 160,000 clones, 80% of them singletons. Material for sequencing was PBMCs. Receptors originate from a man aged 18 to 29 in good health and CMV-seropositive.

V is TRBV6-5 and J is TRBJ2-2; D remains unclear. The germline V gene encodes CDR1 MNHEY and CDR2 SVGAGI. CDR3 length: 12 amino acids. Trimming took 7 bases from V and 3 from J, leaving 6 bases between them. The CDR3 region is CASTSHTGELFF. The CDR3 coding sequence is TGTGCCAGCACCAGTCACACCGGGGAGCTGTTTTTT.

The chain's CDR3 is CASSRNTGELFF. Written as DNA, the CDR3 is TGTGCCAGCAGTCGGAACACCGGGGAGCTGTTTTTT. The chain combines TRBV27 with TRBJ2-2; D is uncertain. Germline values: CDR1 MNHEY, CDR2 SMNVEV (reference sequence). V dropped 5 bases and J dropped 1 base, with 2 bases sitting between them. This CDR3 spans 12 amino acids.

This chain connects TRBV7-8 to TRBJ2-3, with 10 bases that match TRBD2. Germline V gene data show CDR1 as SGHVS and CDR2 as FQNEAQ. The CDR3 consists of 16 residues. Losses at the gene ends were 5 bases for V and 2 bases for J; bases not matched to a gene: 7. CDR3 sequence (DNA): TGTGCCAGCAGCCCAGGACTAGCGGCCCTCACAGATACGCAGTATTTT. Its protein is CASSPGLAALTDTQYF.

The chain couples TRBV19 to TRBJ1-2; no firm D call. Trimming pared 5 bases from V and 8 bases from J, leaving 18 bases between. Germline CDR1 reads LNHDA; CDR2 reads SQIVND (reference sequence). The CDR3 is 14 residues long. The CDR3 DNA sequence: TGTGCCAGTAGTCCCGAGGCGGGGTTCCGGGGCTACACCTTC. This codes for CASSPEAGFRGYTF.

V is TRBV19 and J is TRBJ2-1; 7 bases fit TRBD2. This CDR3 spans 16 amino acids. V trimming: 5 bases; J trimming: 3 bases; junction bases outside the gene matches: 10. Germline loops: CDR1 LNHDA, CDR2 SQIVND (reference sequence). The CDR3 is CASSVWSGTDYNEQFF. The DNA of the CDR3 is TGTGCCAGTAGTGTTTGGAGCGGGACCGACTACAATGAGCAGTTCTTC.

With respect to this clone: One end of the junction is discordant with germline, which a read error may explain. The chain is built from TRBV18 and TRBJ2-7; D not certain. The germline V gene encodes CDR1 KGHSH and CDR2 LQKENI. This CDR3 comprises 13 residues. The CDR3 DNA reads as TGTGCCAGCTCACCCGGAGAAGGCGCAGAGGAAGACTTC. Translation: CASSPGEGAEEDF. The whole variable domain, filled in from reference TRBV18 and TRBJ2-7, reads NAGVMQNPRHLVRRRGQEARLRCSPMKGHSHVYWYRQLPEEGLKFMVYLQKENIIDESGMPKERFSAEFPKEGPSILRIQQVVRGDSAAYFCASSPGEGAEEDFGPGTRLTVT.

In DNA form, the CDR3 reads TGCGCCAGCAGCTCGGGACCGGGAGGGGGCTATGGCTACACCTTC. Its translation is CASSSGPGGGYGYTF. This rearrangement joins TRBV5-1 to TRBJ1-2, with a weak D call TRBD1 (6 bases). There are 15 residues in the CDR3. Trimming pared 3 bases from V and 4 bases from J, leaving 16 bases between. Germline loops: CDR1 SGHRS, CDR2 YFSETQ. The whole variable domain, filled in from reference TRBV5-1 and TRBJ1-2, reads KAGVTQTPRYLIKTRGQQVTLSCSPISGHRSVSWYQQTPGQGLQFLFEYFSETQRNKGNFPGRFSGRQFSNSRSEMNVSTLELGDSALYLCASSSGPGGGYGYTFGSGTRLTVV.

The chain recombines TRBV5-1 with TRBJ1-1; possibly TRBD1 for D (6 bases). The CDR3 extends over 15 amino acids. Looked up from germline, CDR1 is SGHRS and CDR2 is YFSETQ. The V and J ends lost 3 bases and 3 bases respectively, with 15 bases between them. DNA of the CDR3: TGCGCCAGCAGCTCAACCACAGGGAGAGACACTGAAGCTTTCTTT. The encoded protein is CASSSTTGRDTEAFF.

The V and J genes are TRBV18 and TRBJ2-7; perhaps TRBD2 as D (5 bases). The length of the CDR3 is 15 residues. Germline CDR1 is KGHSH and CDR2 is LQKENI. The V gene lost 6 bases and the J gene lost 6 bases, with 21 bases spanning the gap. The CDR3 DNA is TGTGCCAGCTCGAACGGCGGAGGACGGTGGCGCGAGCAGTACTTC. As protein: CASSNGGGRWREQYF.

V usage is TRBV5-1 and J usage is TRBJ1-1; possibly TRBD1 for D (5 bases). The CDR3 contains 15 residues. V was clipped by 0 bases and J by 1 base, with 10 bases between them. Looked up from germline, CDR1 is SGHRS and CDR2 is YFSETQ. Here the CDR3 reads CASSLVGVWNTEAFF. The CDR3 region has the DNA TGCGCCAGCAGCTTGGTAGGGGTTTGGAACACTGAAGCTTTCTTT.

This sequence joins TRBV10-3 and TRBJ2-3; tentatively, D is TRBD2 (5 bases). Germline lookup yields CDR1 ENHRY and CDR2 SYGVKD. With 8 bases removed from V and 3 bases from J, the gap between germline ends came to 15 bases. The CDR3 consists of 14 residues. CDR3 protein: CAIAPGIWTDTQYF. For the CDR3, the DNA is TGTGCCATCGCTCCCGGGATATGGACAGATACGCAGTATTTT.

CDR3 sequence: CASSPARAPNTEAFF. The CDR3 nucleotides read TGTGCCAGCAGCCCAGCGAGGGCCCCGAACACTGAAGCTTTCTTT. This chain connects TRBV7-9 to TRBJ1-1; D gene ambiguous. V was clipped by 5 bases and J by 1 base, with 14 bases between them. This CDR3 is 15 amino acids long. The germline CDR1 and CDR2 sequences are SEHNR and FQNEAQ (reference sequence).

The chain joins TRBV4-1 to TRBJ1-1; 7 nucleotides line up with TRBD1. V was pared by 1 base and J by 1 base, with 6 bases of the junction left unmatched. Germline V gene lookup returns CDR1 MGHRA and CDR2 YSYEKL. This CDR3 has 16 amino acids. The DNA of the CDR3 is TGCGCCAGCAGCCAAGGACAGGGTAGAGGGAACACTGAAGCTTTCTTT. It codes for CASSQGQGRGNTEAFF.

The chain is built from TRBV5-4 and TRBJ1-5; a possible D gene is TRBD1 (5 bases). V was clipped by 0 bases and J by 6 bases, with 7 bases between them. Germline values: CDR1 SGHNT, CDR2 YYREEE (reference sequence). The CDR3 has 13 amino acids. The CDR3 spells CASSLGRGQPQHF. The CDR3 nucleotides read TGTGCCAGCAGCTTGGGGAGGGGTCAGCCCCAGCATTTT.

This chain links TRBV4-1 with TRBJ1-3; no definite D call. Germline lookup yields CDR1 MGHRA and CDR2 YSYEKL. There are 14 residues in the CDR3. V was shortened by 8 bases and J by 0 bases, with 11 bases between the two germline ends. The CDR3 coding sequence is TGCGCCAGCCGGAGGGTTGGCTCTGGAAACACCATATATTTT. Its translation is CASRRVGSGNTIYF.

V and J are TRBV16 and TRBJ1-1; D not resolved. Trimming stripped 0 bases from V and 0 bases from J, with 5 bases between. Germline values: CDR1 KGHSY, CDR2 FQNENV. The CDR3 consists of 14 residues. The CDR3 region is CASSQSRLNTEAFF. Written as DNA, the CDR3 is TGTGCCAGCAGCCAATCGCGCTTGAACACTGAAGCTTTCTTT.

The sample holds one count of this clone. The genes are TRBV29-1 and TRBJ2-1; 13 nucleotides line up with TRBD2. This CDR3 is 16 amino acids long. V dropped 0 bases and J dropped 6; count of bases not matched to a gene: 5. CDR1 is SQVTM and CDR2 is ANQGSEA in the germline V gene. The CDR3 DNA reads as TGCAGCGTTGAAGACGCCGGACTAGCGGGAGTCAATGAGCAGTTCTTC. It specifies CSVEDAGLAGVNEQFF.

V is TRBV4-2 and J is TRBJ2-7, with D possibly being TRBD1 (6 bases). CDR3 length: 15 amino acids. In germline, CDR1 is LGHNA, CDR2 YNFKEQ. Trimming shortened V by 0 bases and J by 5 bases, and 14 bases separated the two germline ends. CDR3 amino acids: CASSQENRVNNEQYF. Here the CDR3 DNA reads TGTGCCAGCAGCCAAGAAAACAGGGTAAATAACGAGCAGTACTTC.

V and J are TRBV7-2 and TRBJ2-5, with TRBD2 matching over 8 bases. The germline V gene has CDR1 SGHTA and CDR2 FQGNSA. The CDR3 spans 15 residues. Losses at the gene ends were 0 bases for V and 5 bases for J; bases not matched to a gene: 5. CDR3 protein: CASSLAGRAYETQYF. CDR3 bases: TGTGCCAGCAGCTTAGCCGGGAGGGCCTATGAGACCCAGTACTTC.

The gene calls are TRBV27 and TRBJ1-1; TRBD1 is a possible D gene (6 bases). Trimming pared 4 bases from V and 6 bases from J, leaving 18 bases between. Germline lookup yields CDR1 MNHEY and CDR2 SMNVEV (reference sequence). The CDR3 length is 15 residues. The DNA of the CDR3 is TGTGCCAGCAGTTCCCGTACAGGGAAGTACGCTGAAGCTTTCTTT. It specifies CASSSRTGKYAEAFF.

This chain links TRBV7-3 with TRBJ2-3; 8 nucleotides agree with TRBD1. The CDR3 contains 15 residues. The ends lost 8 bases at V and 3 bases at J; junction bases unmatched: 10. The germline V gene has CDR1 SGHTA and CDR2 FQGTGA. The CDR3 sequence is CASRAGTGRTDTQYF. CDR3 coding DNA: TGTGCCAGCCGCGCCGGGACAGGTCGAACAGATACGCAGTATTTT.

The J gene is TRBJ2-1, the V gene TRBV19; 11 bases match TRBD2. The CDR3 has 17 amino acids. The V gene's germline CDR1 is LNHDA and CDR2 SQIVND (reference sequence). Unmatched junction bases numbered 10, after V lost 5 bases and J lost 4 bases. CDR3 coding DNA: TGTGCCAGTAGTCCCTCATATGGACTAGCGGGTTACAATGAGCAGTTCTTC. The encoded protein is CASSPSYGLAGYNEQFF.

The V and J genes are TRBV7-9 and TRBJ1-1; D unclear. This CDR3 is 13 amino acids long. The germline V gene has CDR1 SEHNR and CDR2 FQNEAQ (reference sequence). Trimming stripped 5 bases from V and 3 bases from J, with 10 bases between. CDR3: CASSGSGYTEAFF. Here the CDR3 DNA reads TGTGCCAGCAGCGGGTCAGGATACACTGAAGCTTTCTTT.

The chain joins TRBV11-2 to TRBJ2-1, with TRBD1 identical over 7 bases. After removal of 5 bases from V and 4 bases from J, the junction contained 8 bases not matched to a gene. CDR1 is SGHAT, CDR2 FQNNGV, per germline. The CDR3 is 15 residues long. CDR3 loop: CASSLGTVRYNEQFF. CDR3 DNA sequence: TGTGCCAGCAGCCTCGGGACAGTTAGATACAATGAGCAGTTCTTC.

The J gene is TRBJ1-1, the V gene TRBV10-3, with TRBD1 matching 9 bases. CDR1 and CDR2 (germline): ENHRY, SYGVKD. The CDR3 is made up of 14 amino acids. V dropped 6 bases and J dropped 5; count of bases not matched to a gene: 7. In nucleotides, the CDR3 is TGTGCCATCAGGACCGGGACAGGGTGGACTGAAGCTTTCTTT. Protein sequence: CAIRTGTGWTEAFF.

In DNA, the CDR3 is TGTGCCAGTAGAGCTCCTGGACATTTTGGCTACACCTTC. Protein product: CASRAPGHFGYTF. The chain has TRBV19 and TRBJ1-2, with D perhaps matching TRBD1 (5 bases). V lost 6 bases and J 7 bases, leaving 15 bases between the germline ends. The CDR3 is 13 amino acids. Germline CDR1 reads LNHDA; CDR2 reads SQIVND (reference sequence).

This chain uses TRBV5-1 with TRBJ1-1, with D maybe TRBD1 (6 bases). Deletions cut 2 bases from V and 2 bases from J, with 13 bases between. The CDR3 length is 15 residues. Germline lookup yields CDR1 SGHRS and CDR2 YFSETQ. CDR3 region: CASSFRGGGNTEAFF. The CDR3 DNA reads TGCGCCAGCAGCTTCCGGGGAGGGGGAAACACTGAAGCTTTCTTT.

The table lists this clone with a few counts. V usage is TRBV7-8 and J usage is TRBJ2-3; no definite D call. Germline CDR1 reads SGHVS; CDR2 reads FQNEAQ. This CDR3 spans 11 amino acids. V lost 5 bases and J lost 2, with 2 bases in between. The chain's CDR3 is CASSHTDTQYF. The CDR3, as DNA: TGTGCCAGCAGCCACACAGATACGCAGTATTTT.

The chain joins TRBV4-1 to TRBJ2-1; the match to TRBD2 covers 10 bases. V dropped 8 bases and J dropped 6; count of bases not matched to a gene: 7. CDR3 size: 14 residues. From germline, CDR1 is MGHRA and CDR2 YSYEKL. This CDR3 is CASARTSGGNEQFF. The CDR3 DNA reads TGCGCCAGCGCCCGGACTAGCGGAGGCAATGAGCAGTTCTTC.

The chain combines TRBV27 with TRBJ2-2; perhaps TRBD2 as D (7 bases). V was shortened by 2 bases and J by 5 bases, with 15 bases between the two germline ends. The CDR3 totals 16 residues. CDR1 and CDR2 from the germline V gene are MNHEY and SMNVEV (reference sequence). The CDR3 DNA is TGTGCCAGCAGTTTAAGTGGGGGGGCCCAAACCGGGGAGCTGTTTTTT. Protein sequence: CASSLSGGAQTGELFF.

V is TRBV28 and J is TRBJ2-7, with D possibly matching TRBD1 (5 bases). Trimming removed 3 bases from V and 3 bases from J, with 12 bases in between. The V gene's germline CDR1 is MDHEN and CDR2 SYDVKM. The CDR3 loop spans 14 amino acids. CDR3 DNA: TGTGCCAGCAGTTTTTTAGACAGTCGCTACGAGCAGTACTTC. Protein product: CASSFLDSRYEQYF. The full variable domain, its missing parts supplied by reference TRBV28 and TRBJ2-7, is DVKVTQSSRYLVKRTGEKVFLECVQDMDHENMFWYRQDPGLGLRLIYFSYDVKMKEKGDIPEGYSVSREKKERFSLILESASTNQTSMYLCASSFLDSRYEQYFGPGTRLTVT.

The genes are TRBV7-2 and TRBJ2-3, with 10 bases aligning to TRBD1. Germline CDR1 and CDR2: SGHTA and FQGNSA. The CDR3 runs to 16 residues. Unmatched junction bases numbered 7, after V lost 5 bases and J lost 2 bases. Here the CDR3 DNA reads TGTGCCAGCAGCCGCGTAGGGACAGGGGCCACAGATACGCAGTATTTT. It yields the protein CASSRVGTGATDTQYF.